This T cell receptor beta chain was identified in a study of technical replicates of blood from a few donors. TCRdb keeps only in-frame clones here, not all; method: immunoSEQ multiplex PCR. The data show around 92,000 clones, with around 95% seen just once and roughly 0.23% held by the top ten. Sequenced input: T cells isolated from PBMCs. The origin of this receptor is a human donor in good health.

The CDR3 is CASSSSLAGERGEQFF. The CDR3 coding sequence is TGTGCCAGCAGTTCCTCACTAGCGGGAGAGAGGGGTGAGCAGTTCTTC. The J gene is TRBJ2-1, the V gene TRBV28; 11 bases match TRBD2. The CDR3 is made up of 16 amino acids. Germline V CDR1 and CDR2: MDHEN, SYDVKM. Trimming at V came to 4 bases and at J to 9 bases, leaving 11 bases not matched to a gene. Complete variable domain (other parts from reference TRBV28 and TRBJ2-1): DVKVTQSSRYLVKRTGEKVFLECVQDMDHENMFWYRQDPGLGLRLIYFSYDVKMKEKGDIPEGYSVSREKKERFSLILESASTNQTSMYLCASSSSLAGERGEQFFGPGTRLTVL.